Below, 2 T cell receptor beta chains from the same sample are listed, as sequenced in a study of cytomegalovirus exposure and HLA in healthy donors. 60 Vbeta and 13 Jbeta primers were used in PCR. The assay was immunoSEQ multiplex PCR, and TCRdb's table has in-frame clones only and misses some. Here the sample spans 25,000 to 40,000 clones, 44% being singletons. The sample taken for sequencing was PBMCs. These receptors all come from a woman in her forties or fifties in good health and CMV-seronegative.

V usage is TRBV6-1 and J usage is TRBJ1-5; 7 bases fit TRBD1. Germline loops: CDR1 MNHNS, CDR2 SASEGT. This CDR3 spans 12 amino acids. Trimming at V came to 0 bases and at J to 16 bases, leaving 6 bases not matched to a gene. DNA of the CDR3: TGTGCCAGCAGTGAAGCGGGACAGTCTATCCATTTT. Translating it yields CASSEAGQSIHF.

There are a few counts of this clone. The rearrangement links TRBV7-9 to TRBJ1-2, with TRBD1 matching 8 bases. The J segment lost 8 bases and the V segment lost 0 bases, leaving 17 bases of the junction unmatched. The CDR3 contains 18 residues. Germline CDR1 SEHNR, CDR2 FQNEAQ (reference sequence). This CDR3 reads CASSLAGRGLLPRGGYTF. CDR3 DNA: TGTGCCAGCAGCTTAGCGGGCAGGGGGCTACTCCCGAGAGGGGGCTACACCTTC.